One sample yielded the 27 T cell receptor beta chains listed below, sequenced in a study of shared clonotypes between healthy human individuals. The assay was immunoSEQ multiplex PCR, and TCRdb's table has in-frame clones only and misses some. The table shows approximately 1,000,000 clones, with roughly 80% occurring only once. What was sequenced was memory CD4+ T cells from PBMCs. Subset specified: CD45RA-negative fraction. The source is a man between 18 and 35 years old in good health. Some clones in this sample may be carry-over from other donors' samples.

The V call is TRBV5-4, the J call TRBJ2-7; 10 bases match TRBD1. Unmatched junction bases numbered 9, after V lost 2 bases and J lost 4 bases. Germline CDR1 and CDR2: SGHNT and YYREEE (reference sequence). The CDR3 is 16 residues long. The CDR3 loop reads CASSLPPGQGLYEQYF. The CDR3, as DNA: TGTGCCAGCAGCTTACCCCCGGGACAGGGGCTTTACGAGCAGTACTTC.

Turning to this clone: In the same sample, other DNA sequences code for this CDR3. This chain uses TRBV5-6 with TRBJ2-5, with 10 bases lining up with TRBD2. Germline assignment: CDR1 SGHDT and CDR2 YYEEEE. The CDR3 runs 14 residues. J lost 4 bases, V lost 0 bases, and 0 bases had no gene match. The CDR3 bases are TGTGCCAGCAGCTTGGCTAGCGGGAGAGAGACCCAGTACTTC. As protein: CASSLASGRETQYF.

The chain is built from TRBV11-3 and TRBJ2-7; D possibly corresponds to TRBD2 (7 bases). CDR3 length: 14 residues. CDR1 is SGHNT, CDR2 YENEEA, per germline. V lost 5 bases to trimming and J lost 7 bases, with 18 bases between them. CDR3 protein: CASSTMGASGEQYF. CDR3 in DNA: TGTGCCAGCAGCACCATGGGGGCTAGCGGAGAGCAGTACTTC.

About this clone: A read error may produce the germline difference seen at one junction end. The rearrangement uses TRBV7-9 and TRBJ2-3; 7 nucleotides match TRBD1. There are 14 residues in the CDR3. Germline V CDR1 and CDR2: SEHNR, FQNEAQ (reference sequence). CDR3 loop: CASSTPNRGDTQFF. The DNA for the CDR3 is TGTGCCAGCAGCACGCCAAACAGGGGAGATACGCAGTTTTTT. Together with reference TRBV7-9 and TRBJ2-3, the CDR3 gives the full variable domain: DTGVSQNPRHKITKRGQNVTFRCDPISEHNRLYWYRQTLGQGPEFLTYFQNEAQLEKSRLLSDRFSAERPKGSFSTLEIQRTEQGDSAMYLCASSTPNRGDTQFFGPGTRLTVL.

This sequence joins TRBV6-6 and TRBJ2-3; 7 bases map to TRBD2. The CDR3 contains 15 residues. Trimming took 1 base from V and 2 from J; bases not matched to a gene: 3. In germline, CDR1 is MNHNY, CDR2 SVGAGI (reference sequence). The chain's CDR3 is CASSYFGGDTDTQYF. The CDR3 DNA is TGTGCCAGCAGTTACTTTGGGGGGGACACAGATACGCAGTATTTT.

This sequence joins TRBV10-3 and TRBJ2-3, with 12 nucleotides matching TRBD2. Losses at the gene ends were 0 bases for V and 6 bases for J; bases not matched to a gene: 4. The germline gives CDR1 ENHRY, CDR2 SYGVKD. The CDR3 spans 16 residues. The CDR3 spells CAISESLAGGKDTQYF. The CDR3 DNA follows: TGTGCCATCAGTGAGTCCCTAGCGGGAGGGAAGGATACGCAGTATTTT.

The V and J genes are TRBV4-2 and TRBJ2-1, with D tentatively TRBD2 (6 bases). This CDR3 has 17 residues. CDR1 is LGHNA and CDR2 is YNFKEQ in the germline V gene. The V gene lost 0 bases and the J gene lost 0 bases, with 12 bases spanning the gap. The chain's CDR3 is CASSQEIGRGSYNEQFF. The CDR3 DNA reads TGTGCCAGCAGCCAAGAAATCGGGAGAGGCTCCTACAATGAGCAGTTCTTC.

V and J are TRBV27 and TRBJ1-3, with D perhaps matching TRBD1 (5 bases). CDR1 and CDR2 from the germline V gene are MNHEY and SMNVEV (reference sequence). Trimming left V 8 bases short and J 4 bases short, with 12 bases between. The CDR3 is 13 residues long. The DNA for the CDR3 is TGTGCCAGCCGTGGGGGAGCGGGAAACACCATATATTTT. As protein: CASRGGAGNTIYF.

The J gene is TRBJ1-1, the V gene TRBV5-1, with TRBD1 identical over 10 bases. J gave up 4 bases and V 4 bases, and 7 bases lay outside the gene matches. Germline V gene data show CDR1 as SGHRS and CDR2 as YFSETQ. The length of the CDR3 is 15 residues. The DNA for the CDR3 is TGCGCCAGCAGCGTAGAGGGACAGGGGACCACTGAAGCTTTCTTT. Protein sequence: CASSVEGQGTTEAFF.

V usage is TRBV6-1 and J usage is TRBJ1-3, with D unresolved. The CDR3 sequence is 15 residues long. Germline V gives CDR1 MNHNS, CDR2 SASEGT. Trimming removed 7 bases at V and 0 bases at J, with 13 bases between. The CDR3 region is CASILDPSSGNTIYF. CDR3 nucleotides: TGTGCCAGCATCTTAGACCCGAGCTCTGGAAACACCATATATTTT.

The gene calls are TRBV11-2 and TRBJ2-7; either TRBD1 or TRBD2 may supply D (5 bases each). Germline V CDR1 and CDR2: SGHAT, FQNNGV. This CDR3 spans 14 amino acids. With 5 bases removed from V and 6 bases from J, the gap between germline ends came to 17 bases. Here the CDR3 DNA reads TGTGCCAGCAGCCCTAGGGACCCCGGAGCCGAGCAGTACTTC. This codes for CASSPRDPGAEQYF.

The sample holds one count of this clone. The chain couples TRBV30 to TRBJ1-2, with D hard to call. The germline V and J ends were trimmed by 5 bases and 4 bases, with 11 bases remaining between them. The CDR3 has 12 amino acids. Germline lookup yields CDR1 GTSNPN and CDR2 SVGIG (reference sequence). The CDR3 nucleotides read TGTGCCTGGGAAAGTAAGGGCTATGGCTACACCTTC. Protein: CAWESKGYGYTF. Variable domain in full (rest from reference TRBV30 and TRBJ1-2): SQTIHQWPATLVQPVGSPLSLECTVEGTSNPNLYWYRQAAGRGLQLLFYSVGIGQISSEVPQNLSASRPQDRQFILSSKKLLLSDSGFYLCAWESKGYGYTFGSGTRLTVV.

This chain links TRBV6-5 with TRBJ2-7; TRBD2 is a possible D gene (6 bases). Germline V lookup: CDR1 MNHEY, CDR2 SVGAGI. The length of the CDR3 is 10 residues. With 8 bases removed from V and 12 bases from J, the gap between germline ends came to 14 bases. For the CDR3, the DNA is TGTGCCAGCTTAGAACCGGGACTGTACTTC. It yields the protein CASLEPGLYF.

The rearrangement joins TRBV19 to TRBJ1-5, with 8 bases identical to TRBD1. Germline CDR1 reads LNHDA; CDR2 reads SQIVND (reference sequence). The CDR3 is made up of 15 amino acids. The V gene end was trimmed by 2 bases and the J gene end by 6 bases; junction bases not matched to a gene: 6. The CDR3 loop reads CASSIFVGQGQPQHF. CDR3 DNA: TGTGCCAGTAGTATATTTGTCGGACAGGGTCAGCCCCAGCATTTT.

CDR3 amino acids: CASSMGRFGPDTQYF. The CDR3 DNA follows: TGTGCCAGTAGTATGGGCCGGTTCGGGCCAGATACGCAGTATTTT. The genes are TRBV19 and TRBJ2-3; the D is unclear. With 3 bases removed from V and 4 bases from J, the gap between germline ends came to 14 bases. Germline V gives CDR1 LNHDA, CDR2 SQIVND (reference sequence). This CDR3 has 15 residues.

V is TRBV18 and J is TRBJ1-1; 7 nucleotides align to TRBD1. This CDR3 comprises 15 residues. The V segment lost 2 bases and the J segment 0 bases; nucleotides outside the gene matches: 3. Per the germline V gene, CDR1 is KGHSH and CDR2 is LQKENI. As DNA, the CDR3 is TGTGCCAGCTCACCAAAGGGACAGCTGAACACTGAAGCTTTCTTT. This translates into CASSPKGQLNTEAFF.

On this clone itself: This likely traces to a read error, being one base from a far larger clone. The sample has other DNA sequences that encode this CDR3 too. The V call is TRBV11-3, the J call TRBJ2-3, with D unclear. The germline V gene has CDR1 SGHNT and CDR2 YENEEA. V was shortened by 4 bases and J by 2 bases, with 4 bases between the two germline ends. The CDR3 contains 12 residues. The DNA of the CDR3 is TGTGCCAGCAGCTCGAACACAGATACGCAGTATTTT. It codes for CASSSNTDTQYF.

The rearrangement links TRBV4-2 to TRBJ2-5; tentatively, D is TRBD1 or TRBD2 (6 bases each). This CDR3 spans 16 amino acids. The V and J ends lost 1 base and 5 bases respectively, with 17 bases between them. Germline CDR1 is LGHNA and CDR2 is YNFKEQ. CDR3 DNA sequence: TGTGCCAGCAGCCAAGGAGGAGCGGAGGGGGATGAGACCCAGTACTTC. Translation gives CASSQGGAEGDETQYF.

The CDR3 nucleotides read TGTGCCAGCAGCCAAGGCTTTGGAGTGACAGATACGCAGTATTTT. This translates into CASSQGFGVTDTQYF. The chain couples TRBV14 to TRBJ2-3; no definite D call. This CDR3 region has 15 residues. The V gene's germline CDR1 is SGHDN and CDR2 FVKESK. V shed 1 base and J shed 3 bases, with 11 bases lying between them.

The chain links TRBV7-9 to TRBJ1-2; D uncertain. Germline V gives CDR1 SEHNR, CDR2 FQNEAQ (reference sequence). The CDR3 is 14 amino acids. V was cut by 5 bases and J by 11 bases, with 21 bases left in between. CDR3 bases: TGTGCCAGCAGCCCAAGTGCAGTAACTTCTTTATACACCTTC. Translating gives CASSPSAVTSLYTF.

The chain couples TRBV27 to TRBJ1-2; D gene unclear. Germline V lookup: CDR1 MNHEY, CDR2 SMNVEV (reference sequence). The CDR3 runs 14 residues. V gave up 9 bases and J gave up 5 bases, with 19 bases separating them. The CDR3 loop is CARNLKDAVYGYTF. The CDR3 bases are TGTGCCAGGAACCTAAAGGACGCGGTTTATGGCTACACCTTC.

This chain uses TRBV11-3 with TRBJ2-1; D not certain. Deletions cut 3 bases from V and 5 bases from J, with 14 bases between. Germline CDR1 is SGHNT and CDR2 is YENEEA. The CDR3 covers 15 residues. The CDR3, as DNA: TGTGCCAGCAGCTTGTATCCCGCCCCCAACAATGAGCAGTTCTTC. Protein product: CASSLYPAPNNEQFF.

Of note for this clone: A read error is likely, as this CDR3 ends without the conserved phenylalanine or tryptophan. It is unclear where the CDR3 begins or ends on the DNA, so no DNA is shown, and the CDR3 is as TCRdb lists it. V usage is TRBV28 and J usage is TRBJ1-4; the table calls TRBD1, which could not be checked here. Germline CDR1 MDHEN, CDR2 SYDVKM. The CDR3 adds up to 14 amino acids, both ends counted. The CDR3 sequence is CASNSQGAERAGRK.

With regard to this clone: Other DNA sequences within the sample encode an identical CDR3. The chain is built from TRBV20-1 and TRBJ2-7; perhaps TRBD1 as D (5 bases). Trimming pared 2 bases from V and 5 bases from J, leaving 7 bases between. The V gene's germline CDR1 is DFQATT and CDR2 SNEGSKA (reference sequence). The CDR3 consists of 11 residues. The CDR3 coding sequence is TGCAGTGCTAGAAGGGGTAACGAGCAGTACTTC. Translating it yields CSARRGNEQYF.

With respect to this clone: This sample also contains other DNA sequences that code for the same CDR3. The gene calls are TRBV5-1 and TRBJ2-5, with 8 bases that match TRBD1. Germline assignment: CDR1 SGHRS and CDR2 YFSETQ. The CDR3 totals 14 residues. J gave up 5 bases and V 4 bases, and 7 bases lay outside the gene matches. In nucleotides, the CDR3 is TGCGCCAGCAGCCCGCAGGGGGCGGGGGAGACCCAGTACTTC. This codes for CASSPQGAGETQYF.

A word on this clone: A read error may explain this, as a much larger clone is one base away. The chain recombines TRBV7-2 with TRBJ2-2; D gene uncertain. The CDR3 extends over 14 amino acids. V was shortened by 2 bases and J by 0 bases, with 4 bases between the two germline ends. Germline V lookup: CDR1 SGHTA, CDR2 FQGNSA. The CDR3: CASSLSTNTGELFF. The DNA for the CDR3 is TGTGCCAGCAGCTTAAGTACGAACACCGGGGAGCTGTTTTTT.

V gene TRBV5-6 combines with J gene TRBJ2-1, with 7 nucleotides matching TRBD1. The CDR3 extends over 14 amino acids. V was clipped by 4 bases and J by 9 bases; unmatched bases: 10. Germline CDR1 and CDR2: SGHDT and YYEEEE. CDR3 protein: CASSKGQFQGEQFF. In DNA form, the CDR3 reads TGTGCCAGCAGCAAGGGACAGTTTCAGGGTGAGCAGTTCTTC.